This TCR beta chain stems from a study of CD8 T cells in ankylosing spondylitis. The study, taken as a whole, reports: Blood of patients with ankylosing spondylitis appeared to be characterized by a TCR beta motif of about eight highly homologous variants.

V trimming: 5 bases; J trimming: 4 bases; junction bases outside the gene matches: 11. The length of the CDR3 is 16 residues. CDR1 and CDR2 from the germline V gene are SGHTA and FQGNSA. Concerning this clonotype: The antigen remains undetermined.

TCRdb fed the 5' RACE reads into MiXCR, producing one record per CDR3 protein. The table lists around 890,000 distinct CDR3 sequences, approximately 12% of them singletons. Material: blood, either unsorted or a sorted T cell fraction (not recorded which). This chain connects TRBV7-2 to TRBJ1-1, with 9 positions matching TRBD1. The TCR was taken from a male donor with ankylosing spondylitis. CDR3 in amino acids: CASSPNRGRLTTEAFF. CDR3 in DNA: TGTGCCAGCAGCCCCAACAGGGGGCGATTGACCACTGAAGCTTTCTTT.